Sequencing of this TCR beta chain was carried out in a study of T-cell reconstitution after alpha-beta-depleted transplantation in children. Study conclusions and caveats: The high TCRbeta diversity at day 60 in some patients came from surviving recipient T cells and thymic progenitors. Reported findings indicate that, about two months after transplant, alpha-beta T cells came from several hundred expanded clones, which were derived from non-depleted graft cells. Counts and diversity of T cells one year after transplant came mostly from newly produced T cells.

CDR1 is ENHRY, CDR2 SYGVKD, per germline. Trimming cost V 8 bases and J 0 bases; bases outside gene matches: 12. This CDR3 has 18 residues. Regarding this clonotype: The antigen is undetermined.

Unique molecular identifiers were built into the TCRbeta library. Each CDR3 protein is one row after TCRdb ran MiXCR on the PCR reads. The profile shows 580,000 or so distinct CDR3 sequences, 23% of them singletons. The origin of this receptor is a boy in the first two years of life who had a stem cell transplant for acute myeloid leukemia, so the T cells may come from the graft donor. The chain couples TRBV10-3 to TRBJ1-5, with 11 bases that match TRBD1. Sequenced here: PBMCs, mostly from graft donor cells, sampled 360 days after TCRalphabeta/CD19-depleted stem cell transplant. For the CDR3, the DNA is TGTGCCATCCACGGGACAGGGGGGCCCTCCCTTAGCAATCAGCCCCAGCATTTT. Its protein product is CAIHGTGGPSLSNQPQHF.